This TCR beta chain is from a study of blood T cell repertoires in COVID-19. The method was immunoSEQ multiplex PCR; TCRdb's version includes in-frame clones alone and lacks a portion of them. Of over 90,000 clones in the sample, more than 80% are singletons; the top ten hold approximately 12%. The ends lost 7 bases at V and 0 bases at J; junction bases unmatched: 12. Germline V CDR1 and CDR2: SNHLY, FYNNEI. There are 19 residues in the CDR3. Sequenced input: peripheral blood. This receptor was identified in a human donor in a cohort sampled during active COVID-19. The chain combines TRBV2 with TRBJ1-6; 10 bases fit TRBD1. CDR3 DNA: TGTGCCAGCAACCCGGGACAGGGGTACTCGGGCTCCTATAATTCACCCCTCCACTTT. Amino acid sequence: CASNPGQGYSGSYNSPLHF.